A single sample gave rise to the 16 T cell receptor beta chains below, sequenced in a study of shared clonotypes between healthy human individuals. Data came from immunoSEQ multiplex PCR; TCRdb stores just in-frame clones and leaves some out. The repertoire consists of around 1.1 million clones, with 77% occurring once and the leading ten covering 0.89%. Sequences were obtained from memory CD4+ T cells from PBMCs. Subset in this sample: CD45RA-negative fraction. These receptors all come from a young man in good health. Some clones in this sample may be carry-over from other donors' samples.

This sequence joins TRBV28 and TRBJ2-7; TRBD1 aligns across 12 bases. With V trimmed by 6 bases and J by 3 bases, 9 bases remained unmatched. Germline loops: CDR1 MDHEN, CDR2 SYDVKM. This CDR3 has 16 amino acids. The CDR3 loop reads CASSPTGTGGFYEQYF. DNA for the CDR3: TGTGCCAGCAGCCCTACCGGGACAGGGGGCTTCTACGAGCAGTACTTC.

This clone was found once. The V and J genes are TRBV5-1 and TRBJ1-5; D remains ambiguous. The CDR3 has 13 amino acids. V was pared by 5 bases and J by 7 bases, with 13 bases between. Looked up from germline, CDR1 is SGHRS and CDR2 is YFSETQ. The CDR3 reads CASRIQAGQPQHF. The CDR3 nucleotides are TGCGCCAGCAGAATCCAGGCCGGGCAGCCCCAGCATTTT.

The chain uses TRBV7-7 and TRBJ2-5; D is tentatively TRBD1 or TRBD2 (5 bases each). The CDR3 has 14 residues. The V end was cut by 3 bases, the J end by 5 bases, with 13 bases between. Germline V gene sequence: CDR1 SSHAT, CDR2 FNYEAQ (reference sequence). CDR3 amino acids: CASSLGTWSETQYF. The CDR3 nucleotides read TGTGCCAGCAGCTTGGGGACCTGGAGCGAGACCCAGTACTTC.

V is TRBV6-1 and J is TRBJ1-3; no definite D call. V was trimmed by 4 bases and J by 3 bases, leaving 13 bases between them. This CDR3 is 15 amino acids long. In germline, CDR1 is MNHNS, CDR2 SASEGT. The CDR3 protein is CASSAGGSYGNTIYF. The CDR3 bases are TGTGCCAGCAGTGCGGGAGGGTCTTATGGAAACACCATATATTTT.

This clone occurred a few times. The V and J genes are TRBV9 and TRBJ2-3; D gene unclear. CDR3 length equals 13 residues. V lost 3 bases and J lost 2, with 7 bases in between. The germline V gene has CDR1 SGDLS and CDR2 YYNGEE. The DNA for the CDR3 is TGTGCCAGCAGCGCGACCTTCACAGATACGCAGTATTTT. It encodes CASSATFTDTQYF.

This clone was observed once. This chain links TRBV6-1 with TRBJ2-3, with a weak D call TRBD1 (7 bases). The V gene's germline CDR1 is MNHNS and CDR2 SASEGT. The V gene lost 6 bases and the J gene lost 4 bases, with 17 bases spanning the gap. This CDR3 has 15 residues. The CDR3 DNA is TGTGCCAGCAGCAGACAGGGAGGACACCCAGATACGCAGTATTTT. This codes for CASSRQGGHPDTQYF.

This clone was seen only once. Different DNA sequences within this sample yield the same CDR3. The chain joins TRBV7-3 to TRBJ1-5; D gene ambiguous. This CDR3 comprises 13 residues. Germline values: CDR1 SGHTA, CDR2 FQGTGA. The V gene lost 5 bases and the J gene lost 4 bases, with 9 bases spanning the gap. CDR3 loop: CASSLDGNQPQHF. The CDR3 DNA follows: TGTGCCAGCAGCCTCGACGGAAATCAGCCCCAGCATTTT. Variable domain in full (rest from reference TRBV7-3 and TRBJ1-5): GAGVSQTPSNKVTEKGKYVELRCDPISGHTALYWYRQSLGQGPEFLIYFQGTGAADDSGLPNDRFFAVRPEGSVSTLKIQRTERGDSAVYLCASSLDGNQPQHFGDGTRLSIL.

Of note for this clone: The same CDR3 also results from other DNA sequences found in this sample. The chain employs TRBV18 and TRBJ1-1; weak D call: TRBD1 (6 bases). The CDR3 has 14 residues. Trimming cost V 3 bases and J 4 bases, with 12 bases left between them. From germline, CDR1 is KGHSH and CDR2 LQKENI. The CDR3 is CASSPSQGSTEAFF. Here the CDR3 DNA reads TGTGCCAGCTCACCTTCGCAGGGGAGCACTGAAGCTTTCTTT.

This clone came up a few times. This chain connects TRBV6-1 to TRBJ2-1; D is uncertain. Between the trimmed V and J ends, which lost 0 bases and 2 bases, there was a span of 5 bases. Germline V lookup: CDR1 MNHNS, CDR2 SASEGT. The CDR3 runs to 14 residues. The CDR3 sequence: CASSEAVTYNEQFF. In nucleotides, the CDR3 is TGTGCCAGCAGTGAAGCAGTAACCTACAATGAGCAGTTCTTC.

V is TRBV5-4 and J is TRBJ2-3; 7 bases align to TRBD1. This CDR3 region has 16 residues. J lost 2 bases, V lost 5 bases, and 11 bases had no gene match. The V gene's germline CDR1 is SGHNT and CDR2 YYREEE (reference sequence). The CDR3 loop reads CASRPAPTGFTDTQYF. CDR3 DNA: TGTGCCAGCAGGCCCGCTCCGACAGGGTTCACAGATACGCAGTATTTT.

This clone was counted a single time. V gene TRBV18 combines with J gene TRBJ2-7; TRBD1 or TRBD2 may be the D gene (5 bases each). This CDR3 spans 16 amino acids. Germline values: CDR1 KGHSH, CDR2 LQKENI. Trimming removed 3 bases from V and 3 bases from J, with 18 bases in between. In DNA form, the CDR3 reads TGTGCCAGCTCACCCCCGGCAGCTGGGGGTAGCTACGAGCAGTACTTC. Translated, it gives CASSPPAAGGSYEQYF.

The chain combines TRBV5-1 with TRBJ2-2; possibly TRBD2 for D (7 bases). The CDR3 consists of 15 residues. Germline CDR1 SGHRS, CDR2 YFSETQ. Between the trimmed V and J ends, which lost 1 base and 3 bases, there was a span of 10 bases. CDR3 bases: TGCGCCAGCAGCTTGCGGGGGGCGGACACCGGGGAGCTGTTTTTT. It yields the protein CASSLRGADTGELFF.

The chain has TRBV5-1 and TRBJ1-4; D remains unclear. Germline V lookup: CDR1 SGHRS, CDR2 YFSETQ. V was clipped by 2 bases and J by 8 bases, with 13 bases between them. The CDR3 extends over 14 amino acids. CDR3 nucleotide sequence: TGCGCCAGCAGCTTTGCCCGTAAGGAAGAAAAACTGTTTTTT. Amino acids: CASSFARKEEKLFF.

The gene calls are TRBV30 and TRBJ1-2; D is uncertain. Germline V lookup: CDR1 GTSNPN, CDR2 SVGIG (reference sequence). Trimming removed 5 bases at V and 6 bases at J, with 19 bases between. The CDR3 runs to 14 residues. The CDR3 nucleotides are TGTGCCTGGGATGTCCGCTTCGTTCGTAATGGCTACACCTTC. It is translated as CAWDVRFVRNGYTF.

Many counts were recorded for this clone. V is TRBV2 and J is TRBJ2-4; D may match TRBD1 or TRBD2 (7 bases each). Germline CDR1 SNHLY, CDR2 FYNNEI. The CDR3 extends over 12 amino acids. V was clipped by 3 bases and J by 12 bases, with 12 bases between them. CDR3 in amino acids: CASSDRGGNQYF. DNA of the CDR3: TGTGCCAGCAGTGACAGGGGGGGAAATCAGTACTTC. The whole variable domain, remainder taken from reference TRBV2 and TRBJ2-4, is EPEVTQTPSHQVTQMGQEVILRCVPISNHLYFYWYRQILGQKVEFLVSFYNNEISEKSEIFDDQFSVERPDGSNFTLKIRSTKLEDSAMYFCASSDRGGNQYFGAGTRLSVL.

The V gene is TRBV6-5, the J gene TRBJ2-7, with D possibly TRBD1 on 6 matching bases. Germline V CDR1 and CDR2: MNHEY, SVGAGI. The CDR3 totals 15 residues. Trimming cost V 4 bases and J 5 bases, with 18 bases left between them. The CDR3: CASSSNRARGNEQYF. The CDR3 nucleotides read TGTGCCAGCAGTTCCAACAGGGCCCGGGGTAACGAGCAGTACTTC.